The clone carrying this T cell receptor beta chain was detected once. The V gene's germline CDR1 is LGHNA and CDR2 YNFKEQ. This CDR3 is 18 amino acids long. V dropped 4 bases and J dropped 2; count of bases not matched to a gene: 6. Per the authors' pipeline: Reference gene primer amplification yielded estimated nucleated cell counts. Produced via immunoSEQ multiplex PCR; TCRdb's table is partial and in-frame only. That table furnishes V, J and clone size, whereas the DNA furnished D and trimming. The sample lists 250,000 to 350,000 clones, approximately 91% seen once, with roughly 10% in the top ten. These data belong to a study of blood T cell repertoires in COVID-19. In the study overall: The United States, Italy and Spain were the sources of the acute and convalescent COVID-19 samples. From T cells, B-cell-depleted T cells, or PBMCs came the material, which was cDNA or gDNA.

The receptor was derived from a woman in her thirties with COVID-19, enrolled during active disease. The sample comprised peripheral blood. The chain employs TRBV4-2 and TRBJ2-2; 14 positions agree with TRBD2. Written as DNA, the CDR3 is TGTGCCAGCAGCCCGGGACTAGCGGGAGAAGGAAACACCGGGGAGCTGTTTTTT. Its translation: CASSPGLAGEGNTGELFF.